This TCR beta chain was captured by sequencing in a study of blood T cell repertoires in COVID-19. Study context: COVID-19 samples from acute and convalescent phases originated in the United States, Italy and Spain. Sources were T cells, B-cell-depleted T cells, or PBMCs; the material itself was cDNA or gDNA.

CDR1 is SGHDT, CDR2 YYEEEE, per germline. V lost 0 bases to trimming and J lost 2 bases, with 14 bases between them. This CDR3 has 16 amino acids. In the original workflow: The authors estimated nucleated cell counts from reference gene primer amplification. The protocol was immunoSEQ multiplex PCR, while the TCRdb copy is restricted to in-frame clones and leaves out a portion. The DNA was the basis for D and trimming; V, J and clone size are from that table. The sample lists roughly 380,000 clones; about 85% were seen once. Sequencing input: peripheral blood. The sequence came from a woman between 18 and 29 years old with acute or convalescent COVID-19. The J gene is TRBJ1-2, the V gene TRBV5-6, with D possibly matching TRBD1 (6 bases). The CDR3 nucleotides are TGTGCCAGCAGCTTGGGACCGACAGGCGAAAACTATGGCTACACCTTC. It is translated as CASSLGPTGENYGYTF.